This TCR beta chain was identified during a study of CD8 T cells in Susac syndrome. General study results and limits: CD4+ T cell repertoires in Susac syndrome lacked clonal expansion.

This CDR3 is 17 amino acids long. The germline V gene encodes CDR1 SGHRS and CDR2 YFSETQ. V shed 0 bases and J shed 7 bases, with 20 bases lying between them. The CD8+ and CD4+ T cells were isolated magnetically using a negative isolation approach, whereas the TEMRA cells were enriched by FACS. Reverse transcription of roughly 0.45 to 1 ug RNA was performed with random hexamers. TCRdb re-called the immunoSEQ multiplex PCR reads with MiXCR, one entry per CDR3 protein. The profile covers under 200,000 distinct CDR3 sequences, with about 91% appearing a single time and around 0.1% taken by the ten largest. As concerns this clonotype: What it binds is not known.

The sequenced sample consisted of CD4+ T cells from PBMCs. The genes are TRBV5-1 and TRBJ2-1; the D gene is possibly TRBD2 (5 bases). The clonotype was recovered from a human donor with Susac syndrome. The CDR3 here is CASSLAGPVASGNEQFF. CDR3 in DNA: TGCGCCAGCAGCTTGGCCGGTCCGGTGGCCTCGGGGAATGAGCAGTTCTTC.